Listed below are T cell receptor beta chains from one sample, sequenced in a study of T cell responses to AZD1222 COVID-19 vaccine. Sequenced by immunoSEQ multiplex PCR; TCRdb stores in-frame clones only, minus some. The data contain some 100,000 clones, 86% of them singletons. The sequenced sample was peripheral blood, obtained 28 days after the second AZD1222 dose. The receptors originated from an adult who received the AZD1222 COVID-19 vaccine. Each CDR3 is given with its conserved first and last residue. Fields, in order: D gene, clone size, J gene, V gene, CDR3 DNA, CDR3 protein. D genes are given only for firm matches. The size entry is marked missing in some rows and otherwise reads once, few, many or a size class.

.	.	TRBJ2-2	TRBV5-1	TGCGCCAGCGTGGAAGGGGAGTGGACCGGGGAGCTGTTTTTT	CASVEGEWTGELFF
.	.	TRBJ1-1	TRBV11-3	TGTGCCAGCAGCTCTCAGTTGAACACTGAAGCTTTCTTT	CASSSQLNTEAFF
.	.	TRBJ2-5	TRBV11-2	TGTGCCAGCAGCCCCACGACAGGACACCAAGAGACCCAGTACTTC	CASSPTTGHQETQYF
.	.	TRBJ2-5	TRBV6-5	TGTGCCAGCACCCAAAACGGCAGGGGGGGAGAGACCCAGTACTTC	CASTQNGRGGETQYF
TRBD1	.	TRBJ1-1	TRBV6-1	TGTGCCAGCAGTGACAGGACAGGGTCTGAAGCTTTCTTT	CASSDRTGSEAFF
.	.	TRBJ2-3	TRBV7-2	TGTGCCAGCAGCTTAAACGTATACACAGATACGCAGTATTTT	CASSLNVYTDTQYF
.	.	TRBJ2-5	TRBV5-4	TGTGCCAGCACCTCAAGGGGCTCCCCCGGAGAGACCCAGTACTTC	CASTSRGSPGETQYF
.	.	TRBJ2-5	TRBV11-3	TGTGCCAGCAGCTTAGATAGTAGGACAGCAGCCATGGGGACCCAGTACTTC	CASSLDSRTAAMGTQYF
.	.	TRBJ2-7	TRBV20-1	TGCAGTGCTAGAGAAACTCTCGAGCAGTACTTC	CSARETLEQYF
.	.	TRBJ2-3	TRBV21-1	TGTGCCAGCACTGAGCGAACTAGCACAGATACGCAGTATTTT	CASTERTSTDTQYF
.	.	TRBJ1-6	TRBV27	TGTGCCAGCAGTTTATTAATGGACAGTAGTTCACCCCTCCACTTT	CASSLLMDSSSPLHF
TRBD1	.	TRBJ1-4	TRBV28	TGTGCCAGCAGGAGCCCGACAGGGGGAGGTGAAAAACTGTTTTTT	CASRSPTGGGEKLFF
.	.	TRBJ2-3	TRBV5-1	TGCGCCAGCAGCTTGGGACAGAACACAGATACGCAGTATTTT	CASSLGQNTDTQYF
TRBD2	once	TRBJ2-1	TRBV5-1	TGCGCCAGCAGCTCCCAGGGAGGGGACAATGAGCAGTTCTTC	CASSSQGGDNEQFF
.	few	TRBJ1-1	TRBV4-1	TGCGCCAGCAGCCCGATTTTAGACAGACAGAACACTGAAGCTTTCTTT	CASSPILDRQNTEAFF
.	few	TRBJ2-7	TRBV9	TGTGCCAGCAGCCCCTCGGGACTCCACTACGAGCAGTACTTC	CASSPSGLHYEQYF
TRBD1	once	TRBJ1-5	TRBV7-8	TGTGCCAGCAGCCCGAGGACAGGGGGCAATCAGCCCCAGCATTTT	CASSPRTGGNQPQHF
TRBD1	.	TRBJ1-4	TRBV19	TGTGCCAGTAGCTTGGGACAGGGGACAGAAAAACTGTTTTTT	CASSLGQGTEKLFF
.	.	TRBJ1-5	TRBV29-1	TGCAGCGTTGAAGATTCCAAGGGTCAGCCCCAGCATTTT	CSVEDSKGQPQHF